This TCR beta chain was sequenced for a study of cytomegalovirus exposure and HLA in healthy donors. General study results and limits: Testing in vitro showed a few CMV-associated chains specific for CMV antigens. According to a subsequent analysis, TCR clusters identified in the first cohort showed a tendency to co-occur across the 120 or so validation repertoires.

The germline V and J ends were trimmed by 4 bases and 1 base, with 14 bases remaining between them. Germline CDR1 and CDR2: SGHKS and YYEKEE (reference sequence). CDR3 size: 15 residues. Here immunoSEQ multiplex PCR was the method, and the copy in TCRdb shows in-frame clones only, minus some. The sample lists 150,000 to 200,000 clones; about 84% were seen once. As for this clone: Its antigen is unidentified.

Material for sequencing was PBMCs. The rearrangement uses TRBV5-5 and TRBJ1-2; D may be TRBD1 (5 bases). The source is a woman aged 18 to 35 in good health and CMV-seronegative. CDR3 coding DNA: TGTGCCAGCAGCATTCAGGGTGGGGATAACTATGGCTACACCTTC. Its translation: CASSIQGGDNYGYTF. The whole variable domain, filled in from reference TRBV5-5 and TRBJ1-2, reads DAGVTQSPTHLIKTRGQQVTLRCSPISGHKSVSWYQQVLGQGPQFIFQYYEKEERGRGNFPDRFSARQFPNYSSELNVNALLLGDSALYLCASSIQGGDNYGYTFGSGTRLTVV.